This TCR beta chain comes out of a study of shared clonotypes between healthy human individuals. At the level of the study: Researchers drew samples from a couple of women and a few men aged 18 to 49.

V dropped 6 bases and J dropped 1 base, with 16 bases sitting between them. CDR1 is MNHEY, CDR2 SMNVEV, per germline (reference sequence). The CDR3 spans 16 residues. Naivety among CD8 cells was defined by CD45RO negativity and positive CCR7 selection, thereby excluding terminally differentiated effector memory CD45RA+ cells. The method was immunoSEQ multiplex PCR; TCRdb's version includes in-frame clones alone and lacks a portion of them. Of roughly 1,800,000 clones in the sample, about 95% are singletons; the top ten hold 0.95% to 1.5%. Sequences were obtained from naive CD8+ T cells sorted from blood. This TCR came from a man in his late teens or twenties in good health. The genes are TRBV27 and TRBJ1-5; D uncertain. The CDR3 protein is CASSPSDGESNQPQHF. In nucleotides, the CDR3 is TGTGCCAGCAGCCCTTCCGACGGGGAAAGCAATCAGCCCCAGCATTTT.